The clone carrying this T cell receptor (beta chain) turned up a few times. Its antigen is undetermined. Unique molecular identifiers were present on the cDNA, which also gained a universal primer site by template switching. TCRdb analysed the 5' RACE reads with MiXCR anew, one entry per CDR3 protein. This table has about 810,000 distinct CDR3 sequences, about 12% appearing once. The data were obtained in a study of identical twins. Study conclusions and caveats: Where out-of-frame alpha sequences were twin-shared, they showed excess low generation probability. Sharing of beta out-of-frame sequences by twins showed a weaker excess. Analyses of zero insertions could, in part, be confounded by invariant MAIT and iNKT cells.

These data also formed part of another study, on yellow fever vaccine responses in identical twins.

The sample was PBMCs. This sequence was found in a woman aged 18-29 years in good health.

The CDR3: CSVRTSATYNEQFF. In DNA, the CDR3 is TGCAGCGTAAGGACTAGCGCTACCTACAATGAGCAGTTCTTC. V usage is TRBV29-1 and J usage is TRBJ2-1; 9 bases match TRBD2. The CDR3 is made up of 14 amino acids. Losses at the gene ends were 6 bases for V and 2 bases for J; bases not matched to a gene: 5. Per the germline V gene, CDR1 is SQVTM and CDR2 is ANQGSEA.